The 27 T cell receptor beta chains in this list originate from one sample, sequenced in a study of T cell responses to AZD1222 COVID-19 vaccine. Produced via immunoSEQ multiplex PCR; TCRdb's table is partial and in-frame only. The sample has roughly 120,000 clones; around 90% are singletons. This material consisted of peripheral blood, taken on day 0 of AZD1222 vaccination. The receptor set was obtained from an adult in good health.

This clone was counted a single time. The chain couples TRBV4-2 to TRBJ1-1; no clear D gene. CDR1 is LGHNA, CDR2 YNFKEQ, per germline. Trimming stripped 1 base from V and 0 bases from J, with 12 bases between. This CDR3 has 16 amino acids. Written as DNA, the CDR3 is TGTGCCAGCAGCCAAGGGTTGGCAGGAATGAACACTGAAGCTTTCTTT. This sequence encodes CASSQGLAGMNTEAFF.

CDR3 region: CASSAGAGTGAGKLFF. The CDR3 nucleotides read TGTGCCAGCAGCGCGGGGGCCGGGACAGGAGCAGGAAAACTGTTTTTT. The V call is TRBV5-8, the J call TRBJ1-4; 8 bases agree with TRBD1. Germline assignment: CDR1 SGHTS and CDR2 YDEGEE. Germline trimming cut 4 bases from V and 10 bases from J; bases unmatched to any gene: 15. The CDR3 consists of 16 residues.

This clone was counted a single time. This chain joins TRBV7-6 and TRBJ2-7; 8 bases map to TRBD1. The CDR3 contains 13 residues. V dropped 6 bases and J dropped 4; count of bases not matched to a gene: 5. Germline V gives CDR1 SGHVS, CDR2 FNYEAQ. CDR3 in amino acids: CASRLDRGYEQYF. The DNA for the CDR3 is TGTGCCAGCAGACTAGACAGGGGTTACGAGCAGTACTTC.

The J gene is TRBJ2-7, the V gene TRBV11-2, with 9 bases lining up with TRBD1. J gave up 5 bases and V 7 bases, and 9 bases lay outside the gene matches. This CDR3 comprises 14 residues. The germline V gene encodes CDR1 SGHAT and CDR2 FQNNGV. The CDR3 reads CASNLGQGLNEQYF. CDR3 bases: TGTGCCAGCAACCTGGGACAGGGACTTAACGAGCAGTACTTC.

The chain recombines TRBV4-2 with TRBJ1-5, with TRBD1 matching 8 bases. CDR1 and CDR2 (germline): LGHNA, YNFKEQ. With 0 bases clipped from V and 3 bases from J, the junction kept 1 base outside the gene matches. This CDR3 contains 15 residues. In nucleotides, the CDR3 is TGTGCCAGCAGCCAAGAGGGACAGGTCAATCAGCCCCAGCATTTT. It translates to CASSQEGQVNQPQHF.

Only a few counts were recorded for this clone. The chain has TRBV6-5 and TRBJ1-2, with TRBD1 identical over 11 bases. Per the germline V gene, CDR1 is MNHEY and CDR2 is SVGAGI. CDR3 length: 14 amino acids. Trimming took 2 bases from V and 7 from J; bases not matched to a gene: 3. The CDR3 DNA is TGTGCCAGCAGTTACGGACAGGGGGCTCTTGGCTACACCTTC. This gives the protein CASSYGQGALGYTF.

The chain uses TRBV5-1 and TRBJ1-2; D unclear. Germline-derived CDR1 and CDR2 are SGHRS and YFSETQ. Trimming pared 0 bases from V and 4 bases from J, leaving 1 base between. This CDR3 is 11 amino acids long. This CDR3 is CASSLGYGYTF. The DNA for the CDR3 is TGCGCCAGCAGCTTGGGCTATGGCTACACCTTC.

V and J are TRBV19 and TRBJ1-2; D not resolved. The CDR3 consists of 12 residues. V was cut by 3 bases and J by 3 bases, with 5 bases left in between. Germline lookup yields CDR1 LNHDA and CDR2 SQIVND (reference sequence). CDR3 region: CASSIAHYGYTF. The CDR3 nucleotides are TGTGCCAGTAGTATTGCTCACTATGGCTACACCTTC.

The chain joins TRBV7-6 to TRBJ2-7; a weak D match, TRBD1 (6 bases). The CDR3 sequence is 17 residues long. Germline loops: CDR1 SGHVS, CDR2 FNYEAQ. With 1 base removed from V and 3 bases from J, the gap between germline ends came to 19 bases. For the CDR3, the DNA is TGTGCCAGCAGCTTAGAAGACGGGACACCCTCGAGCTACGAGCAGTACTTC. This gives the protein CASSLEDGTPSSYEQYF.

This clone was detected only a few times. This chain joins TRBV3-1 (or the pseudogene TRBV3-2) and TRBJ1-5; D unresolved. In germline, CDR1 is LGHDT, CDR2 YNNKEL (reference sequence). The V end lost 2 bases, the J end lost 1 base, and 9 bases lay between the germline ends. The CDR3 is made up of 15 amino acids. As DNA, the CDR3 is TGTGCCAGCAGCCAATACGGAGGGAGCAATCAGCCCCAGCATTTT. Translating gives CASSQYGGSNQPQHF.

The chain carries TRBV5-5 and TRBJ2-7, with D unclear. V lost 1 base and J 7 bases, leaving 15 bases between the germline ends. CDR3 length equals 14 residues. Germline V lookup: CDR1 SGHKS, CDR2 YYEKEE (reference sequence). The CDR3 region has the DNA TGTGCCAGCAGCTTGCGGGTACTGGACCGGGAGCAGTACTTC. Its translation: CASSLRVLDREQYF.

J is TRBJ2-1 and V is TRBV9; 12 nucleotides line up with TRBD2. Germline CDR1 is SGDLS and CDR2 is YYNGEE. The CDR3 is 15 amino acids. V lost 1 base, J lost 7 bases, and 3 bases stayed unmatched. CDR3 in amino acids: CASSVLAGGPNEQFF. As DNA, the CDR3 is TGTGCCAGCAGCGTACTAGCGGGGGGGCCAAATGAGCAGTTCTTC.

This rearrangement joins TRBV5-3 to TRBJ1-5, with 7 bases aligning to TRBD1. TRBV5-3 counts as an open reading frame of uncertain function. J gave up 0 bases and V 5 bases, and 8 bases lay outside the gene matches. There are 16 residues in the CDR3. CDR3 sequence reads: CARRLPGTDSNQPQHF. The CDR3 DNA reads TGTGCCAGAAGACTTCCTGGGACAGATAGCAATCAGCCCCAGCATTTT.

The chain carries TRBV19 and TRBJ2-3; TRBD2 aligns across 9 bases. The V and J ends lost 7 bases and 8 bases, in that order; junction bases with no gene match: 16. This CDR3 contains 16 residues. Germline values: CDR1 LNHDA, CDR2 SQIVND (reference sequence). The CDR3 DNA is TGTGCCAGTAATGGCCTTATTAGCGGGGGCTACGGTACGCAGTATTTT. This gives the protein CASNGLISGGYGTQYF.

The chain has TRBV14 and TRBJ1-2, with a possible D match to TRBD1 (5 bases). V gave up 3 bases and J gave up 4 bases, with 9 bases separating them. From germline, CDR1 is SGHDN and CDR2 FVKESK. The CDR3 runs to 13 residues. In DNA form, the CDR3 reads TGTGCCAGCAGCCAGGGGCCGACCTATGGCTACACCTTC. Amino acids: CASSQGPTYGYTF.

J is TRBJ1-5 and V is TRBV18; D remains ambiguous. This CDR3 region has 14 residues. V lost 9 bases to trimming and J lost 3 bases, with 15 bases between them. CDR1 is KGHSH, CDR2 LQKENI, per germline. The CDR3 reads CASLLTTDNQPQHF. In DNA, the CDR3 is TGTGCCAGTCTCCTTACTACAGACAATCAGCCCCAGCATTTT.

J is TRBJ2-3 and V is TRBV3-1 (or the pseudogene TRBV3-2), with a weak D call TRBD1 (5 bases). V lost 3 bases and J 0 bases, leaving 10 bases between the germline ends. This CDR3 is 15 amino acids long. Germline V gene lookup returns CDR1 LGHDT and CDR2 YNNKEL (reference sequence). The CDR3 sequence: CASSQNRQSTDTQYF. CDR3 DNA sequence: TGTGCCAGCAGCCAGAATCGACAGAGCACAGATACGCAGTATTTT.

CDR3 protein: CASTATGEIGYTF. CDR3 coding DNA: TGTGCCAGCACCGCGACAGGGGAGATCGGCTACACCTTC. This chain connects TRBV12-3 or TRBV12-4 to TRBJ1-2, with 8 bases aligning to TRBD1. This CDR3 has 13 residues. The V gene end was trimmed by 7 bases and the J gene end by 8 bases; junction bases not matched to a gene: 9.

V is TRBV10-3 and J is TRBJ2-4, with D hard to call. Germline CDR1 ENHRY, CDR2 SYGVKD. The V and J ends lost 3 bases and 8 bases respectively, with 17 bases between them. The CDR3 spans 15 residues. The CDR3 is CAISDRVGVNDIQYF. The CDR3 DNA sequence: TGTGCCATCAGTGACCGGGTTGGGGTAAACGACATTCAGTACTTC.

This clone has only a few counts. The chain carries TRBV6-4 and TRBJ2-5; the D gene is possibly TRBD2 (7 bases). The CDR3 spans 15 residues. Germline CDR1 reads MRHNA; CDR2 reads SNTAGT. V shed 3 bases and J shed 5 bases, with 16 bases lying between them. CDR3 loop: CASSELAGAIETQYF. CDR3 coding DNA: TGTGCCAGCAGTGAGTTGGCGGGGGCGATTGAGACCCAGTACTTC.

The chain couples TRBV5-8 to TRBJ2-6; D gene unclear. Germline loops: CDR1 SGHTS, CDR2 YDEGEE. Trimming removed 5 bases from V and 0 bases from J, with 21 bases in between. The CDR3 has 19 amino acids. The CDR3 sequence is CASRPLVESISSGANVLTF. CDR3 sequence (DNA): TGTGCCAGCAGACCGCTGGTTGAATCCATAAGCTCTGGGGCCAACGTCCTGACTTTC.

The rearrangement uses TRBV10-3 and TRBJ2-5; 8 bases are a match to TRBD2. This CDR3 region has 14 residues. Germline CDR1 is ENHRY and CDR2 is SYGVKD. J gave up 7 bases and V 0 bases, and 4 bases lay outside the gene matches. Here the CDR3 reads CAISESRGAGTQYF. The CDR3 nucleotides read TGTGCCATCAGTGAGTCGCGGGGGGCTGGGACCCAGTACTTC.

J is TRBJ2-7 and V is TRBV12-3 or TRBV12-4, with D perhaps matching TRBD1 (6 bases). Trimming cost V 6 bases and J 1 base, with 10 bases left between them. This CDR3 comprises 13 residues. The DNA of the CDR3 is TGTGCCAGCAGACGACAGGAATCCTACGAGCAGTACTTC. Translation: CASRRQESYEQYF.

The rearrangement links TRBV7-8 to TRBJ2-2, with TRBD2 as a possible D gene (7 bases). CDR1 and CDR2 from the germline V gene are SGHVS and FQNEAQ. The V end was cut by 3 bases, the J end by 7 bases, with 15 bases between. This CDR3 is built from 15 residues. The CDR3 sequence: CASSFGGPRNGELFF. For the CDR3, the DNA is TGTGCCAGCAGCTTCGGGGGGCCGAGGAACGGGGAGCTGTTTTTT.

The V gene is TRBV12-5, the J gene TRBJ2-7; D not certain. The length of the CDR3 is 11 residues. CDR1 and CDR2 from the germline V gene are LGHNT and FRNRAP. Trimming shortened V by 6 bases and J by 3 bases, and 6 bases separated the two germline ends. The CDR3, as DNA: TGTGCTAGTGGCCATGGCTACGAGCAGTACTTC. It codes for CASGHGYEQYF.

V usage is TRBV4-1 and J usage is TRBJ2-7; D tentatively fits TRBD1 or TRBD2 (5 bases each). V shed 0 bases and J shed 5 bases, with 14 bases lying between them. The V gene's germline CDR1 is MGHRA and CDR2 YSYEKL. The CDR3 is made up of 15 amino acids. In nucleotides, the CDR3 is TGCGCCAGCAGCCAAGAGATGGGCAGGGAGAACGAGCAGTACTTC. It yields the protein CASSQEMGRENEQYF.

The chain is built from TRBV29-1 and TRBJ2-1; the match to TRBD1 covers 7 bases. Germline V gene lookup returns CDR1 SQVTM and CDR2 ANQGSEA. J lost 4 bases, V lost 0 bases, and 9 bases had no gene match. The length of the CDR3 is 16 residues. For the CDR3, the DNA is TGCAGCGTTGAAGACCGACGACAGGGCCTTTACAATGAGCAGTTCTTC. Translation gives CSVEDRRQGLYNEQFF.